This TCR beta chain is drawn from a study of T-cell reconstitution after alpha-beta-depleted transplantation in children. The study's findings and limits: Surviving recipient T cells and thymic progenitors produced the high day-60 TCRbeta diversity seen in some patients. Newly produced T cells mostly provided counts and TCRbeta diversity after one year, as hyperexpanded clones declined.

The authors prepared the TCRbeta library with unique molecular identifiers. TCRdb itself ran the PCR reads through MiXCR, one entry per CDR3 protein. The repertoire holds approximately 350,000 distinct CDR3 sequences, with 15% to 20% as singletons. Germline V CDR1 and CDR2: MDHEN, SYDVKM. This CDR3 has 13 amino acids. The germline V and J ends were trimmed by 1 base and 1 base, with 5 bases remaining between them. This clonotype was observed once. Its antigen is not identified. The rearrangement joins TRBV28 to TRBJ2-7; D not resolved. Material: PBMCs, mostly from graft donor cells, obtained 360 days after TCRalphabeta/CD19-depleted stem cell transplant. The receptor's source is a male patient aged 2 to 9 who had a stem cell transplant for acute lymphoblastic leukemia, so the T cells may come from the graft donor. This chain's CDR3 is CASSLYPSYEQYF. The DNA for the CDR3 is TGTGCCAGCAGTTTATACCCATCCTACGAGCAGTACTTC.